The sample holds a few counts of the clone carrying this T cell receptor (beta chain). The data belong to a study of blood T cell repertoires in COVID-19. The overall study: COVID-19 samples, acute and convalescent, were from the United States, Italy and Spain. The analysed material was cDNA or gDNA that came from T cells, B-cell-depleted T cells, or PBMCs.

CDR1 SEHNR and CDR2 FQNEAQ come from the germline V gene (reference sequence). The CDR3 loop spans 14 amino acids. V gave up 5 bases and J gave up 5 bases, with 12 bases separating them. Sequencing used immunoSEQ multiplex PCR; TCRdb keeps in-frame clones, though not all of them. The sample contains around 29,000 clones, 65% to 70% of which appear only once. The sequencing input was peripheral blood. This sequence joins TRBV7-9 and TRBJ2-2; possibly TRBD2 for D (6 bases). This TCR came from a human donor in a cohort sampled during active COVID-19. CDR3 sequence: CASSAGLTTGELFF. In DNA, the CDR3 is TGTGCCAGCAGCGCGGGACTGACTACCGGGGAGCTGTTTTTT.